This T cell receptor beta chain was profiled in a study of somatic mutations in cytotoxic T cells in rheumatoid arthritis (dated by TCRdb to 2015 to 2018). Turning to the overall study: Patient peripheral blood (about 30 ml EDTA) was drawn right after diagnosis and before any treatment started. A FACSAria II or Sony SH800 was used to flow-sort some V beta antibody-stained T-cell populations at nearly 100% purity, and TCRB sequencing was also done on sorted V beta1+ cells. In newly diagnosed rheumatoid arthritis without treatment, the study examined if expanded CD8+ T-cell clones harbor somatic mutations, relying on TCRB deep sequencing to characterize clonality. TCRB deep sequencing was performed for approximately 60 rheumatoid arthritis patients and approximately 18 healthy controls. Median age was essentially the same in the patient group and the control group.

CD4+ and CD8+ cells were isolated by positive magnetic bead selection on an AutoMACS, and purity was checked by flow cytometry. After a first flow cytometry screen using a TCR V beta antibody panel, clonal expansions were characterized through TCRB deep sequencing of sorted CD8+ fractions. Peripheral blood mononuclear cells were obtained using density gradient separation with Ficoll-Paque PLUS. Nucleospin Tissue or Tissue XS kits were used to extract DNA from CD4-enriched, CD8-enriched or PBMC samples, and a Qubit 2.0 fluorometer was used for quantification. Trimmed from V: 6 bases; trimmed from J: 5 bases; junction bases lacking a gene match: 7. The germline V gene provides CDR1 SNHLY and CDR2 FYNNEI. The CDR3 runs 13 amino acids, cysteine and phenylalanine included. CDR3 DNA is the only sequence kept; it has 39 bases, read in frame from the first base. General conclusions and limits of the study: It was unknown which antigens the expanded CD8+ clones targeted, and their absence from virus-specific databases did not exclude viral specificity. The largest CD8+ clone made up more than 20% of CD8+ cells in about an eighth of the roughly 60 patients, and blood and synovial fluid shared several identical CD8+ TCRB sequences. Healthy controls showed no age-related increase in CD8+ clonality, whereas patients did (Spearman r ~ 0.49). Rheumatoid arthritis patients and age-matched healthy controls did not significantly differ in CD8+ T-cell clonality. The slight TRBV07 underrepresentation in patients was not adjusted for multiple comparisons.

Notes on this clone: Its cognate antigen has yet to be identified. The record has no base qualities; no much larger clone is one base away.

The immunoSEQ assay was applied to genomic DNA for TCRB CDR3 sequencing. In the paper's pipeline: Published virus-specific TCRB sequences were compared with patient CD8+ clones larger than 1%, and only a few matches were found. Nothing other than productive TCRB rearrangements was included in the analyses. Defining a clone by its unique TCRB CDR3 sequence, the study calculated clonality as a productive clonality index derived from Shannon entropy. The template counts of each clone relative to the total templates per sample were used to calculate repertoire overlap between two samples. A correlation with a Spearman r of 0.6 to 0.65 was found between V-gene usage by flow cytometry and V-gene usage by TCRB sequencing. The immuneACCESS repertoire file appears here via TCRdb, limited to in-frame rearrangements. These files lack a portion of the clones; in checked studies, under half of the deficit traces to unresolved V genes, and the cause of the others is not known. The DNA gave D and trimming, while V, J and clone size come from that table. The sample contains over 15,000 clones, around 67% of them found a single time. The ten largest clones add up to 18% of the sample.

The rearranged segments are TRBV2 and TRBJ2-7; TRBD1 fits 7 bases in the junction. The sequencing input was CD8+ T cells sorted from blood. This clonotype was sampled from an adult with rheumatoid arthritis. The CDR3 is CASSPGQDHEQYF. The DNA sequence is as follows: TGTGCCAGCAGCCCCGGACAGGACCACGAGCAGTACTTC. With all but the CDR3 taken from the reference TRBV2 and TRBJ2-7 genes, the full variable domain is: EPEVTQTPSHQVTQMGQEVILRCVPISNHLYFYWYRQILGQKVEFLVSFYNNEISEKSEIFDDQFSVERPDGSNFTLKIRSTKLEDSAMYFCASSPGQDHEQYFGPGTRLTVT.